The rows below give T cell receptor beta chains drawn from one sample of a study of cytomegalovirus exposure and HLA in healthy donors. Clones were sequenced by immunoSEQ multiplex PCR, and TCRdb holds only the in-frame ones, with some missing. Here the sample spans about 56,000 clones, just over 90% being singletons. The sequencing input was PBMCs. Source of these receptors: a man younger than 30 in good health and CMV-seronegative. The CDR3 runs from the conserved cysteine through the conserved F or W. Each record gives: D gene, J gene, clone size, V gene, CDR3 protein, CDR3 DNA. The D gene is left open where the match is weak. For some rows the clone size is stated as once, few or many, or as a class when expanded; others skip it.

>TRBD2|TRBJ2-3|.|TRBV7-9
CASSLVAPLAGTDTQYF
TGTGCCAGCAGCTTAGTAGCCCCTCTAGCGGGCACAGATACGCAGTATTTT
>TRBD2|TRBJ2-5|.|TRBV7-2
CASSLLAGQETQYF
TGTGCCAGCAGCTTACTAGCGGGGCAAGAGACCCAGTACTTC
>TRBD2|TRBJ2-2|.|TRBV19
CASSGTSGSLGTGELFF
TGTGCCAGCTCCGGGACTAGCGGGAGTCTGGGCACCGGGGAGCTGTTTTTT
>TRBD2|TRBJ2-7|.|TRBV13
CASSLTSGRNEQYF
TGTGCCAGCAGTTTAACTAGCGGGAGAAACGAGCAGTACTTC
>TRBD2|TRBJ2-1|.|TRBV18
CASSLGTSGSNEQFF
TGTGCCAGCTCACTCGGGACTAGCGGGAGTAATGAGCAGTTCTTC
>.|TRBJ2-3|once|TRBV5-4
CASSLAGGSSTDTQYF
TGTGCCAGCAGCTTGGCCGGGGGATCTAGCACAGATACGCAGTATTTT
>TRBD2|TRBJ2-1|.|TRBV10-1
CASSAGLAGSYNEQFF
TGCGCCAGCAGTGCGGGACTAGCGGGTTCCTACAATGAGCAGTTCTTC
>TRBD1|TRBJ1-1|.|TRBV5-1
CASSPGTGNTEAFF
TGCGCCAGCAGTCCCGGGACAGGGAACACTGAAGCTTTCTTT
>.|TRBJ1-1|.|TRBV5-6
CASSWGDLGTEAFF
TGTGCCAGCAGCTGGGGGGATCTCGGCACTGAAGCTTTCTTT
>.|TRBJ1-1|.|TRBV6-6
CASSGGQHTEAFF
TGTGCCAGCAGTGGTGGACAGCACACTGAAGCTTTCTTT
>TRBD2|TRBJ2-1|.|TRBV7-7
CASSFLAGGPEQFF
TGTGCTAGCAGCTTTCTAGCGGGAGGCCCTGAGCAGTTCTTC
>TRBD1|TRBJ2-1|.|TRBV7-2
CASSLAAGQGIYNEQFF
TGTGCCAGCAGCTTAGCGGCGGGACAGGGGATATACAATGAGCAGTTCTTC
>.|TRBJ2-2|.|TRBV18
CASSTGDTGELFF
TGTGCCAGCTCCACTGGAGACACCGGGGAGCTGTTTTTT
>.|TRBJ2-7|.|TRBV10-2
CASRSRDYEQYF
TGCGCCAGCAGATCACGGGACTACGAGCAGTACTTC
>.|TRBJ2-1|.|TRBV16
CASSQSAVRVQNEQFF
TGTGCCAGCAGCCAATCGGCCGTGCGGGTACAAAATGAGCAGTTCTTC
>TRBD1|TRBJ1-2|.|TRBV27
CASSPRDRRVYGYTF
TGTGCCAGCAGTCCCCGGGACAGGAGAGTCTATGGCTACACCTTC
>TRBD2|TRBJ2-7|few|TRBV27
CASSLTTSGREQYF
TGTGCCAGCAGCCTAACGACTAGCGGGAGGGAGCAGTACTTC
>TRBD1|TRBJ2-7|.|TRBV27
CASSSTGGQSYEQYF
TGTGCCAGCAGCAGTACAGGGGGCCAATCCTACGAGCAGTACTTC
>.|TRBJ2-7|.|TRBV14
CASSQQNEQYF
TGTGCCAGCAGCCAACAGAACGAGCAGTACTTC
>.|TRBJ2-5|.|TRBV6-1
CASSFQETQYF
TGTGCCAGCAGCTTCCAAGAGACCCAGTACTTC
>.|TRBJ2-6|few|TRBV28
CASSLLQNSGANVLTF
TGTGCCAGCAGTTTATTACAGAACTCTGGGGCCAACGTCCTGACTTTC
>.|TRBJ2-4|.|TRBV2
CASKGIGIKNIQYF
TGTGCCAGCAAGGGAATCGGGATCAAAAACATTCAGTACTTC
>.|TRBJ1-3|once|TRBV5-4
CASSSQGSGNTIYF
TGTGCCAGCAGCTCCCAGGGTTCGGGAAACACCATATATTTT
>TRBD1|TRBJ1-2|.|TRBV5-4
CASSLAGGYYGYTF
TGTGCCAGCAGCTTAGCAGGGGGCTACTATGGCTACACCTTC
>.|TRBJ1-2|.|TRBV27
CASSLEPRVGNYGYTF
TGTGCCAGCAGTTTAGAGCCCAGGGTCGGTAACTATGGCTACACCTTC
>.|TRBJ2-7|.|TRBV10-3
CATARRYEQYF
TGTGCCACCGCCCGGCGGTACGAGCAGTACTTC
>.|TRBJ2-3|.|TRBV15
CATSQSDTQYF
TGTGCCACCAGCCAATCAGATACGCAGTATTTT
>TRBD2|TRBJ2-7|.|TRBV27
CASSGTGGQDEQYF
TGTGCCAGCAGTGGTACGGGAGGGCAGGACGAGCAGTACTTC
>.|TRBJ2-1|.|TRBV4-3
CASSQDLGVGSNEQFF
TGCGCCAGCAGCCAAGATCTTGGTGTCGGGAGCAACGAGCAGTTCTTC
>TRBD1|TRBJ2-7|.|TRBV6-1
CASSEAWGAGQGFYEQYF
TGTGCCAGCAGTGAAGCCTGGGGAGCGGGACAGGGGTTCTACGAGCAGTACTTC
>.|TRBJ2-5|.|TRBV5-6
CASRAGSQETQYF
TGTGCCAGCAGGGCGGGATCACAAGAGACCCAGTACTTC
>TRBD2|TRBJ2-1|once|TRBV29-1
CSVGRTSSTAYNEQFF
TGCAGCGTTGGGAGGACTAGCTCAACTGCATACAATGAGCAGTTCTTC
>TRBD2|TRBJ2-7|.|TRBV11-2
CASSFTSGESYEQYF
TGTGCCAGCAGTTTCACTAGCGGCGAATCCTACGAGCAGTACTTC
>TRBD2|TRBJ2-7|.|TRBV28
CASRGLVYEQYF
TGTGCCAGCAGGGGACTAGTCTACGAGCAGTACTTC
>TRBD1|TRBJ1-2|.|TRBV6-5
CASSSWRQGDGYTF
TGTGCCAGCAGTTCGTGGCGGCAGGGGGATGGCTACACCTTC
>.|TRBJ1-2|once|TRBV9
CASSVGSGRANYGYTF
TGTGCCAGCAGCGTAGGGAGCGGAAGAGCTAACTATGGCTACACCTTC
>TRBD1|TRBJ2-5|.|TRBV19
CASSIAAPLPGQPQETQYF
TGTGCCAGTAGTATAGCCGCCCCCTTGCCGGGACAGCCACAAGAGACCCAGTACTTC
>.|TRBJ2-1|.|TRBV6-1
CATERSYSSYNEQFF
TGTGCCACTGAGCGGTCCTACAGCTCCTACAATGAGCAGTTCTTC
>TRBD1|TRBJ1-4|.|TRBV5-4
CASSLGQAPTNEKLFF
TGTGCCAGCAGCCTGGGACAGGCCCCGACTAATGAAAAACTGTTTTTT
>.|TRBJ2-4|once|TRBV11-2
CASSQPGNKNIQYF
TGTGCCAGCAGCCAGCCAGGCAATAAAAACATTCAGTACTTC
>.|TRBJ2-3|.|TRBV28
CASSFFLEGIDTQYF
TGTGCCAGCAGTTTTTTCCTAGAGGGTATAGATACGCAGTATTTT
>.|TRBJ2-2|.|TRBV7-3
CASSYRLGGGGELFF
TGTGCCAGCAGTTACAGACTAGGCGGTGGCGGGGAGCTGTTTTTT
>.|TRBJ2-3|.|TRBV4-3
CASSQAGASTDTQYF
TGCGCCAGCAGCCAAGCAGGGGCCAGCACAGATACGCAGTATTTT
>.|TRBJ1-2|.|TRBV11-1
CASSLVGGSDGYTF
TGTGCCAGCAGCTTGGTAGGAGGGTCGGATGGCTACACCTTC
>TRBD2|TRBJ2-7|.|TRBV19
CASSNERDYEQYF
TGTGCCAGTAGTAATGAGCGGGACTACGAGCAGTACTTC
>.|TRBJ2-1|.|TRBV11-2
CASSSRGSGSDEQFF
TGTGCCAGCAGCTCCCGGGGATCGGGATCTGATGAGCAGTTCTTC
>TRBD2|TRBJ2-7|once|TRBV2
CASSDGDLAGAAYEQYF
TGTGCCAGCAGTGATGGGGATTTAGCGGGAGCGGCCTACGAGCAGTACTTC
>.|TRBJ2-1|.|TRBV7-9
CASSPSASSYNEQFF
TGTGCCAGCAGCCCTAGCGCTAGCTCCTACAATGAGCAGTTCTTC
>TRBD2|TRBJ2-2|once|TRBV9
CASSVALAGPNTGELFF
TGTGCCAGCAGCGTAGCACTAGCGGGACCCAACACCGGGGAGCTGTTTTTT
>TRBD1|TRBJ1-1|.|TRBV28
CATGQGGMNTEAFF
TGTGCCACCGGACAGGGGGGGATGAACACTGAAGCTTTCTTT
>.|TRBJ2-7|.|TRBV27
CASSRRQVGYEQYF
TGTGCCAGCAGCCGAAGACAGGTTGGGTACGAGCAGTACTTC
>TRBD2|TRBJ2-3|.|TRBV5-6
CASSVELAGWFTQYF
TGTGCCAGCAGCGTGGAACTAGCGGGATGGTTTACGCAGTATTTT
>.|TRBJ2-3|once|TRBV5-1
CASSLGRGLSTDTQYF
TGCGCCAGCAGCTTGGGGAGGGGGCTTAGCACAGATACGCAGTATTTT
>.|TRBJ2-7|.|TRBV14
CASSYSYEQYF
TGTGCCAGCAGCTACTCCTACGAGCAGTACTTC
>.|TRBJ2-1|.|TRBV4-3
CASSQEVGAYNEQFF
TGCGCCAGCAGCCAAGAGGTAGGGGCCTACAATGAGCAGTTCTTC
>.|TRBJ1-4|.|TRBV28
CASSLYNPGANEKLFF
TGTGCCAGCAGTTTATACAACCCCGGGGCTAATGAAAAACTGTTTTTT
>TRBD1|TRBJ1-2|.|TRBV7-9
CASSPGGQGIGGYTF
TGTGCCAGCAGCCCCGGGGGACAGGGGATTGGAGGCTACACCTTC
>.|TRBJ2-2|.|TRBV19
CASSTPEEGENTGELFF
TGTGCCAGTAGTACTCCTGAGGAGGGCGAAAACACCGGGGAGCTGTTTTTT
>.|TRBJ2-5|.|TRBV5-1
CASSLIPPDGGRETQYF
TGCGCCAGCAGCTTAATCCCACCAGACGGGGGACGGGAGACCCAGTACTTC